This T cell receptor (beta chain) came from a study of Ad26.COV2.S vaccination and SARS-CoV-2 variants. Noted treatment: roughly 19 received Ad26.COV2.S at low or high dose, single or two shots; 5 received placebo; per-sample allocation not given. Day 63 following the first vaccine or placebo injection was when the samples were taken. A Boston adult aged 18-55 years was the donor. An Ad26 vector expressing Wuhan-strain SARS-CoV-2 spike constituted the vaccine. Study-level findings and limits: Breadth of non-spike TCRs did not differ between vaccinees and placebo recipients.

Sequencing used immunoSEQ multiplex PCR; TCRdb keeps in-frame clones, though not all of them. Of fewer than 800,000 clones in the sample, about 90% were seen once. Worth noting for this clone: The antigen remains undetermined. Distinct nucleotide sequences in the sample also encode this CDR3.

V lost 2 bases and J 0 bases, leaving 7 bases between the germline ends. This CDR3 comprises 14 residues. CDR1 is KGHSH, CDR2 LQKENI, per germline. This sample comprised peripheral blood, obtained in a trial of Ad26.COV2.S vaccine versus placebo. The rearrangement uses TRBV18 and TRBJ1-2, with D tentatively TRBD1 (6 bases). The receptor's source is a person between 18 and 65 years old who received the Ad26.COV2.S COVID-19 vaccine or a placebo. The DNA of the CDR3 is TGTGCCAGCTCACCATCAGGGGCTAACTATGGCTACACCTTC. It encodes CASSPSGANYGYTF.